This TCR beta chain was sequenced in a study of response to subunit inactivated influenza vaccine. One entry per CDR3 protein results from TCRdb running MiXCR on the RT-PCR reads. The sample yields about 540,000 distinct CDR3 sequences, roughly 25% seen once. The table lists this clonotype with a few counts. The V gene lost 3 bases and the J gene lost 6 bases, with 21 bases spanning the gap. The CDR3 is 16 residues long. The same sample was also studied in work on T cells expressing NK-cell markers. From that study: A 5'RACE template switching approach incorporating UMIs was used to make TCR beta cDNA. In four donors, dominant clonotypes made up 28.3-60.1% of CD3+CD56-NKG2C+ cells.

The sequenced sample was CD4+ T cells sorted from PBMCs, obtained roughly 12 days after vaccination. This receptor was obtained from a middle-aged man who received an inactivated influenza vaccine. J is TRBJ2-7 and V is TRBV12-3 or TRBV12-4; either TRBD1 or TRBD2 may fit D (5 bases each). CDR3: CASSFGTDSLGSEQYF. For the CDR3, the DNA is TGTGCCAGCAGTTTCGGGACCGACTCCTTGGGGTCCGAGCAGTACTTC.